This T cell receptor beta chain was captured in a study of circulating CD8 cells and anti-PD-1 response in melanoma. Background on the study: Every 2 weeks, patients got 3 mg/kg nivolumab intravenously. Response groups: complete/partial responders versus stable/progressive non-responders. Overall study results and limits: At M1, fewer than 8% of TRB clonotypes appeared in multiple subsets.

Relative to its sample, this clonotype is medium-sized. The antigen is undetermined. Germline-derived CDR1 and CDR2 are WSHSY and SAAADI. Trimming cost V 4 bases and J 2 bases; bases outside gene matches: 8. This CDR3 contains 17 residues. Live CD3+CD8+TCRalphabeta+ cells were sorted into four subsets by PD-1 and/or TIGIT. Using around 15 ng of total RNA, TCR libraries were made with the QIAseq Immune Repertoire TCR panel. Each CDR3 protein gets one entry after TCRdb re-called the reads with MiXCR. The sample shows roughly 940 distinct CDR3 sequences, approximately 9.8% of them seen only once. The chain employs TRBV10-2 and TRBJ2-3; 11 positions match TRBD2. The clonotype originates from a human donor with melanoma. Sequenced here: CD8+ T cells from PBMCs, sampled at baseline or after one month of anti-PD-1 therapy (not recorded which). DNA of the CDR3: TGCGCCAGCAGTGGTTCTCTAGCGGGGGGTACCACAGATACGCAGTATTTT. The encoded protein is CASSGSLAGGTTDTQYF.